Listed below are T cell receptor beta chains from one sample, sequenced in a study of T cell repertoires in cytomegalovirus infection. No antigen has been assigned to these receptors. One entry per CDR3 protein, called by TCRdb with MiXCR from the reads. Found here are under 130,000 distinct CDR3 sequences, around 45% of them singletons; the top ten hold around 74%. The sample consisted of CD8+ T cells from cultured PBMCs, taken from culture after CMV antigen stimulation. The receptors were sampled from a human donor in good health (CMV status not recorded). Some clones in this sample may be carry-over from other donors' samples. Both conserved end residues are part of each CDR3. The order of the fields is V gene, J gene, D gene, clone size, CDR3 protein, CDR3 DNA. The D gene is left open where the match is weak. Clone size appears in some rows only: once, few, many, or a class for an expanded clone.

TRBV11-2	TRBJ2-1	-	few	CASSLGPNEQFF	TGTGCCAGCAGCTTAGGTCCTAATGAGCAGTTCTTC
TRBV28	TRBJ1-1	-	-	CASSRLSQTLMNTEAFF	TGTGCCAGCAGTAGACTTAGTCAGACCCTCATGAACACTGAAGCTTTCTTT
TRBV6-2/TRBV6-3	TRBJ2-1	-	few	CASSYSLVEQFF	TGTGCCAGCAGTTACTCGTTGGTTGAGCAGTTCTTC
TRBV4-1	TRBJ1-1	TRBD1	-	CVSSREPGTGITEAFF	TGCGTCAGCAGCCGAGAACCCGGGACAGGTATCACTGAAGCTTTCTTT
TRBV6-5	TRBJ2-1	TRBD2	-	CASSYGLAGGYEQFF	TGTGCCAGCAGTTACGGACTAGCGGGGGGCTATGAGCAGTTCTTC
TRBV4-1	TRBJ1-1	TRBD1	-	CASSQLPGQGIMNTEAFF	TGCGCCAGCAGCCAACTACCGGGACAGGGGATAATGAACACTGAAGCTTTCTTT
TRBV7-9	TRBJ2-5	-	-	CATCETGQETQYF	TGTGCCACCTGTGAAACGGGGCAAGAGACCCAGTACTTC
TRBV7-6	TRBJ2-2	-	-	CASSSKGTGELFF	TGTGCCAGCAGCTCCAAGGGAACCGGGGAGCTGTTTTTT
TRBV7-3	TRBJ2-2	TRBD2	-	CASSFGGGNTGELFF	TGTGCCAGCAGCTTCGGCGGGGGGAACACCGGGGAGCTGTTTTTT
TRBV7-8	TRBJ1-5	-	-	CASSPYYSNQPQHF	TGTGCCAGCAGCCCCTATTATAGCAATCAGCCCCAGCATTTT